This T cell receptor (beta chain) was observed in a study of T cell responses to AZD1222 COVID-19 vaccine. Findings and caveats of the study: After the peak T cell response, and only then, were repertoires sampled. The study found Spike-specific TCR breadth and depth rose after two AZD1222 doses. Along spike, vaccine-associated CD4 TCRs were found throughout, with dominance at 160-218 and 743-854.

Libraries were prepared by immunoSEQ multiplex PCR; TCRdb keeps only in-frame clonotypes and omits some of them. The repertoire includes roughly 140,000 clones, around 88% of them detected once, and 2.2% sits in the top ten. The table lists this clone with a few counts. The antigen remains undetermined. The material sequenced was peripheral blood, taken on day 0 of AZD1222 vaccination. The sequence derives from an adult in good health.

CDR3 protein: CASSPGSATNEKLFF. Here the CDR3 DNA reads TGTGCCAGCTCACCAGGATCTGCAACTAATGAAAAACTGTTTTTT. V is TRBV18 and J is TRBJ1-4; unclear D gene. Trimming took 2 bases from V and 0 from J, leaving 7 bases between them. The CDR3 runs to 15 residues. CDR1 is KGHSH and CDR2 is LQKENI in the germline V gene.